The rows below give T cell receptor beta chains drawn from one sample of a study of T cell changes during pregnancy in multiple sclerosis. Here immunoSEQ multiplex PCR was the method, and the copy in TCRdb shows in-frame clones only, minus some. The sample records about 89,000 clones, 94% being singletons. The source was peripheral blood, collected in the third trimester of pregnancy. Receptor source: a female donor with multiple sclerosis, enrolled in a pregnancy study. Each CDR3 is given with its conserved first and last residue. Fields, in order: J gene, clone size, V gene, CDR3 protein. Only part of the rows carry a size: once, few, many, or a class if the clone is expanded.

>TRBJ1-4|-|TRBV27
CASSLMGGTNEKLFF
>TRBJ2-1|-|TRBV29-1
CSVQGLAELNYNEQFF
>TRBJ1-1|-|TRBV30
CAWSQGGGTEAFF
>-|-|TRBV4-3
CASSQVRGRGPYEQYF
>TRBJ1-3|-|TRBV30
CAWSVRQGGNTIYF
>TRBJ1-5|-|TRBV28
CATKRRNQPQHF
>TRBJ2-2|-|TRBV5-1
CASSSPPGLATGELFF
>TRBJ1-1|-|TRBV18
CASSPERAEAFF
>TRBJ1-1|-|TRBV5-4
CASSARTGGPYTEAFF
>TRBJ2-7|-|TRBV4-2
CASSQGTAGRNYEQYF
>TRBJ2-1|-|TRBV7-8
CASSLLISEQFF
>TRBJ2-5|-|TRBV18
CASSPTDYPQETQYF
>TRBJ2-7|-|TRBV4-3
CASSQDSLAGINEQYF
>TRBJ1-1|-|TRBV7-9
CASSPRGVSTEAFF
>TRBJ2-2|-|TRBV28
CASRNSRHLTHEWIGELFF
>TRBJ1-2|-|TRBV7-8
CASRSWRGPWSYGYTF
>TRBJ1-1|few|TRBV30
CAWTPRRGQGMWEAFF
>TRBJ2-7|-|TRBV28
CASSWSRVTYEQYF
>TRBJ2-2|-|TRBV2
CASTGPGTGELFF
>TRBJ1-2|-|TRBV27
CASRDTGNYGYTF
>TRBJ2-1|-|TRBV27
CASNKSGGRTSNEQFF
>TRBJ1-2|-|TRBV5-6
CASSDRTGNEPHGYTF
>TRBJ1-5|few|TRBV28
CASSRNRGQSQHF
>TRBJ1-2|-|TRBV2
CASMGLYGYTF
>TRBJ2-3|-|TRBV4-1
CASSHADTQYF
>TRBJ2-3|-|TRBV4-1
CASSHQGASTDTQYF
>TRBJ2-7|-|TRBV4-3
CASSRAGGLGYEQYF
>TRBJ2-1|-|TRBV9
CASSASSYNEQFF
>TRBJ2-1|-|TRBV5-1
CASSLGGSSGVDNEQFF
>TRBJ1-5|-|TRBV29-1
CSTRDGNQPQHF
>TRBJ1-5|-|TRBV7-2
CASSSRDRGSNQPQHF
>TRBJ2-4|-|TRBV19
CASRETGGWSKNIQYF
>TRBJ2-2|once|TRBV18
CASSPPQGINTGELFF
>TRBJ1-2|-|TRBV25-1
CASSEYVGTGGNYGYTF
>TRBJ2-3|-|TRBV7-6
CASSPLGGAEGTDTQYF
>TRBJ1-1|-|TRBV7-7
CASSPLTGAGTEAFF
>TRBJ1-4|-|TRBV11-2
CASSYNRGREKLFF
>TRBJ2-3|-|TRBV18
CASSPPGVGYADTQYF
>TRBJ1-1|-|TRBV5-4
CASSGDRGSTEAFF